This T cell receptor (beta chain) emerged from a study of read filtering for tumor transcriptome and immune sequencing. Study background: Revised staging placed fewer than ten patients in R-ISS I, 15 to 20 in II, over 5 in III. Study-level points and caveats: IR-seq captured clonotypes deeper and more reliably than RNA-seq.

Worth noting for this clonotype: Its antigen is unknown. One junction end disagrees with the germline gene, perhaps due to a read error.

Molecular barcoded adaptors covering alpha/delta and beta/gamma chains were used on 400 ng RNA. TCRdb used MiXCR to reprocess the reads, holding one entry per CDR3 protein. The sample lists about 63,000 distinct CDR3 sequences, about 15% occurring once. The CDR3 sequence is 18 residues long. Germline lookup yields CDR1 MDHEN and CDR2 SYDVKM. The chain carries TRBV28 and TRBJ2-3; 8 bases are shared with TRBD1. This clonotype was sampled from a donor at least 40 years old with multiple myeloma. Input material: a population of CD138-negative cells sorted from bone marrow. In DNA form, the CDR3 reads TGTGCCAGCAGTTCACCTCAACCGGGACAGGACTACACAGGTACGCAGTATTTT. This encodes CASSSPQPGQDYTGTQYF.